This T cell receptor beta chain comes out of a study of Ad26.COV2.S vaccination and SARS-CoV-2 variants. The treatment is: 19 received Ad26.COV2.S at low or high dose, single or two shots; 5 received placebo; per-sample allocation not given. Following the first vaccine or placebo injection, samples were taken on day 63. Produced via immunoSEQ multiplex PCR; TCRdb's table is partial and in-frame only. The sample has 380,000 or so clones; approximately 83% are singletons. Trimming took 10 bases from V and 3 from J; bases not matched to a gene: 3. Germline V gene lookup returns CDR1 WSHSY and CDR2 SAAADI. This CDR3 region has 12 residues.

The TCR originated in a person aged 18-60 years who received the Ad26.COV2.S COVID-19 vaccine or a placebo. V and J are TRBV10-2 and TRBJ2-7, with TRBD1 identical over 10 bases. The sequencing used peripheral blood, collected in a trial of Ad26.COV2.S vaccine versus placebo. CDR3 DNA: TGCGCCAAACGGACAGGGGGCTACGAGCAGTACTTC. Its protein is CAKRTGGYEQYF.